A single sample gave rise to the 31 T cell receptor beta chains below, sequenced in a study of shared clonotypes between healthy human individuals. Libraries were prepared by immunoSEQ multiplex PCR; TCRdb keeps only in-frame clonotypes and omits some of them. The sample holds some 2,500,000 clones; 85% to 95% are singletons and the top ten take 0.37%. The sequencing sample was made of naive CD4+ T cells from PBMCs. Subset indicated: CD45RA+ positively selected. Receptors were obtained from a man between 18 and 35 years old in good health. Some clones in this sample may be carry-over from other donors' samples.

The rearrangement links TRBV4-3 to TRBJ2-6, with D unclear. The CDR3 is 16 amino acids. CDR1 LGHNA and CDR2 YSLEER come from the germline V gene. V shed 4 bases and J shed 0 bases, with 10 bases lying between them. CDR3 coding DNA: TGCGCCAGCAGCCGCTTAGCTAGCTCTGGGGCCAACGTCCTGACTTTC. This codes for CASSRLASSGANVLTF.

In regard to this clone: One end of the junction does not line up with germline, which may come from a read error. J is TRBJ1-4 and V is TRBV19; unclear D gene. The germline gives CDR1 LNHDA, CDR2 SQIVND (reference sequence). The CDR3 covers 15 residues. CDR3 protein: CASSNREITIEKLFF. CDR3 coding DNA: TGTGCCAGTAGCAACCGGGAGATAACTATTGAAAAACTGTTTTTT.

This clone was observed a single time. In DNA, the CDR3 is TGTGCCAGCAGCTTCTCAGCGGGAGCTACCTACAATGAGCAGTTCTTC. Protein sequence: CASSFSAGATYNEQFF. The V call is TRBV7-3, the J call TRBJ2-1; 8 nucleotides line up with TRBD2. Germline loops: CDR1 SGHTA, CDR2 FQGTGA. This CDR3 comprises 16 residues. Losses at the gene ends were 3 bases for V and 2 bases for J; bases not matched to a gene: 6.

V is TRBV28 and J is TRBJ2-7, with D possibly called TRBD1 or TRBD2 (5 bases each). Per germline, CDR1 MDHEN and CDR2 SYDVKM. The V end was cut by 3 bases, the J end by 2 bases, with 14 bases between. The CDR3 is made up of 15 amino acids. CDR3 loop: CASSLGTAVPYEQYF. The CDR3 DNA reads TGTGCCAGCAGTTTGGGGACGGCTGTCCCCTACGAGCAGTACTTC.

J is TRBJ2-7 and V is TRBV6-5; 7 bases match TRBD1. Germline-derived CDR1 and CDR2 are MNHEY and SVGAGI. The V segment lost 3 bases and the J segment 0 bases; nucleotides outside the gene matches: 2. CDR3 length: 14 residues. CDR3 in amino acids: CASSYGTDSYEQYF. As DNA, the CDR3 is TGTGCCAGCAGTTATGGGACAGACTCCTACGAGCAGTACTTC.

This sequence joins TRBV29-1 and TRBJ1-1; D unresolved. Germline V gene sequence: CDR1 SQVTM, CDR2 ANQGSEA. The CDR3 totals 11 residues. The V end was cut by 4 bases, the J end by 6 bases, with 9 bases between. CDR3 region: CSVVGGAEAFF. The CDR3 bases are TGCAGCGTTGTCGGCGGAGCTGAAGCTTTCTTT.

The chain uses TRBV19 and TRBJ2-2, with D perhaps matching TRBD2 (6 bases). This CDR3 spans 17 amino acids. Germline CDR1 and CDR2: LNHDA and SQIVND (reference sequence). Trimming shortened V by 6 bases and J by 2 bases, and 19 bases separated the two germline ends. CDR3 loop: CASRAGLGSGNTGELFF. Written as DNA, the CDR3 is TGTGCCAGTAGGGCGGGACTGGGATCTGGTAACACCGGGGAGCTGTTTTTT.

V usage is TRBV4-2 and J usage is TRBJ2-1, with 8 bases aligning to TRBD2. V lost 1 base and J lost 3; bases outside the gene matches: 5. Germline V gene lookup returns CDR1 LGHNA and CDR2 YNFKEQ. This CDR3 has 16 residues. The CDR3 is CASSQVLAGGYNEQFF. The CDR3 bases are TGTGCCAGCAGCCAAGTCCTGGCGGGAGGCTACAATGAGCAGTTCTTC.

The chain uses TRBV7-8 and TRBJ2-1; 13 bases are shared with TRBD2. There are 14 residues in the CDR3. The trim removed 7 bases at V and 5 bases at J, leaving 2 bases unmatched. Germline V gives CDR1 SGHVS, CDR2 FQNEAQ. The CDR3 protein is CASIGLAGDNEQFF. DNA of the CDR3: TGTGCCAGCATCGGACTAGCGGGAGACAATGAGCAGTTCTTC. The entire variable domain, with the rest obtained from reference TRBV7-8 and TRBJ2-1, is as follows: GAGVSQSPRYKVAKRGQDVALRCDPISGHVSLFWYQQALGQGPEFLTYFQNEAQLDKSGLPSDRFFAERPEGSVSTLKIQRTQQEDSAVYLCASIGLAGDNEQFFGPGTRLTVL.

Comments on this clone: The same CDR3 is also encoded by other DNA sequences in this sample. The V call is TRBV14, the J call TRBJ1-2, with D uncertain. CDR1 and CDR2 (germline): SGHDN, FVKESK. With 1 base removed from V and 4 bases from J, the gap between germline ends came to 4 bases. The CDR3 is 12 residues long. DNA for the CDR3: TGTGCCAGCAGCCAAGGCCCCTATGGCTACACCTTC. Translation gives CASSQGPYGYTF.

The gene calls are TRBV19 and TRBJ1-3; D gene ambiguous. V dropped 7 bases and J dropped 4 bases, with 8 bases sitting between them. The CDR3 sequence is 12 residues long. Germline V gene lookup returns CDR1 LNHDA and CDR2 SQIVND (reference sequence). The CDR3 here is CASMVRGNTIYF. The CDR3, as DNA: TGTGCCAGTATGGTCCGCGGAAACACCATATATTTT.

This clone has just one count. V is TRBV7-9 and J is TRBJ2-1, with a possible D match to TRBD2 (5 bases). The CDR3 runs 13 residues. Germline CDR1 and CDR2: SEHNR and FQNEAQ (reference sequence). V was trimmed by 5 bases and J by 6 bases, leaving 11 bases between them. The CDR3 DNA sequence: TGTGCCAGCAGCCCCTGGAGCGGCAATGAGCAGTTCTTC. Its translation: CASSPWSGNEQFF.

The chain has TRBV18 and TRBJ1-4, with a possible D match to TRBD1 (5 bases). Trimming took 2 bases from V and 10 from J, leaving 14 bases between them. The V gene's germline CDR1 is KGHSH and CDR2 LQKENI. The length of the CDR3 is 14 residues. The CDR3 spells CASSPLGQGGKLFF. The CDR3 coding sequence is TGTGCCAGCTCACCATTGGGGCAGGGCGGAAAACTGTTTTTT. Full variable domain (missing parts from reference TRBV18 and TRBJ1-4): NAGVMQNPRHLVRRRGQEARLRCSPMKGHSHVYWYRQLPEEGLKFMVYLQKENIIDESGMPKERFSAEFPKEGPSILRIQQVVRGDSAAYFCASSPLGQGGKLFFGSGTQLSVL.

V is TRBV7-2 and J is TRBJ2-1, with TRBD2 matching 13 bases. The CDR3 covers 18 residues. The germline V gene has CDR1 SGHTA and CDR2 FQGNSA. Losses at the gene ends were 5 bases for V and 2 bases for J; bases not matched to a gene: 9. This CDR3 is CASSRGLAGTFTYNEQFF. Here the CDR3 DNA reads TGTGCCAGCAGCCGGGGACTAGCGGGGACCTTTACCTACAATGAGCAGTTCTTC.

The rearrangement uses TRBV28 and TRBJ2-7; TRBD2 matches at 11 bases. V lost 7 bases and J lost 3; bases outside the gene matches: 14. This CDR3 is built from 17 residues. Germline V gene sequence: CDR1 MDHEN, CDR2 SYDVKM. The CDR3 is CASTLGIAGGRIYEQYF. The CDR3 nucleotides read TGTGCCAGCACCTTAGGGATAGCGGGAGGGCGGATCTACGAGCAGTACTTC.

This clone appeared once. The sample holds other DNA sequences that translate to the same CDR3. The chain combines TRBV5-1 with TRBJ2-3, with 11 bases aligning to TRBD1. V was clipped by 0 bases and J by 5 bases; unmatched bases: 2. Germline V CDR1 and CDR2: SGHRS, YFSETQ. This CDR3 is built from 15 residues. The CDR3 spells CASSLAGQGVDTQYF. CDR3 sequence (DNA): TGCGCCAGCAGCTTGGCGGGACAGGGGGTAGATACGCAGTATTTT.

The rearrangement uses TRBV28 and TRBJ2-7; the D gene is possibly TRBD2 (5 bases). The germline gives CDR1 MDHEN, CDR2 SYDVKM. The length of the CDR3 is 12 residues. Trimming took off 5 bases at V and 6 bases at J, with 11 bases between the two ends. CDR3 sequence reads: CASSRGSREQYF. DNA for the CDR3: TGTGCCAGCAGTCGAGGGTCGCGCGAGCAGTACTTC.

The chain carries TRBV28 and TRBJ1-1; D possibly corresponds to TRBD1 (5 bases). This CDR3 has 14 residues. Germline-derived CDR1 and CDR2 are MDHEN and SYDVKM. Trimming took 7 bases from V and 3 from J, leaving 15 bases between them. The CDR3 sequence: CASTGRGGDTEAFF. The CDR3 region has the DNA TGTGCCAGCACCGGGCGGGGCGGGGACACTGAAGCTTTCTTT.

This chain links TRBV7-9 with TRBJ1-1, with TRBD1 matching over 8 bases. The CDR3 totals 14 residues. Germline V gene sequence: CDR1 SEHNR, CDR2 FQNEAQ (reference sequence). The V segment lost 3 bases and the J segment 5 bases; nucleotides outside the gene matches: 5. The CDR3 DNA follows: TGTGCCAGCAGCTTTTTCCAGGGGGCGACTGAAGCTTTCTTT. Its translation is CASSFFQGATEAFF.

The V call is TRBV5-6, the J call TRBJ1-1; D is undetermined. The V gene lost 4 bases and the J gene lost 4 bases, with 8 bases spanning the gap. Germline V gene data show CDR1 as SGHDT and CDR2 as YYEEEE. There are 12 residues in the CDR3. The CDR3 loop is CASSHTATEAFF. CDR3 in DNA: TGTGCCAGCAGCCACACGGCCACTGAAGCTTTCTTT.

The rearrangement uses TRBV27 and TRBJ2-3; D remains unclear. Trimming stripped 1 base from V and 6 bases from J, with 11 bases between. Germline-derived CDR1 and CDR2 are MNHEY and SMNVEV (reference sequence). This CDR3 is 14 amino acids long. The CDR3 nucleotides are TGTGCCAGCAGTTTATGGCTCGCGAAGGATACGCAGTATTTT. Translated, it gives CASSLWLAKDTQYF.

CDR3 protein: CAWRSYIEQYF. CDR3 nucleotides: TGTGCCTGGCGGTCCTACATCGAGCAGTACTTC. The genes are TRBV30 and TRBJ2-7; D unresolved. The V gene lost 5 bases and the J gene lost 6 bases, with 11 bases spanning the gap. This CDR3 has 11 residues. CDR1 is GTSNPN and CDR2 is SVGIG in the germline V gene (reference sequence).

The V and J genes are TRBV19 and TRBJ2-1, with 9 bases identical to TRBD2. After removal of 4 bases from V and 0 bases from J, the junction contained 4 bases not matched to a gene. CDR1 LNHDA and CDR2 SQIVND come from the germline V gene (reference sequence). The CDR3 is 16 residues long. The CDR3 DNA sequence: TGTGCCAGTAGTAGGACTAGCGACAGCTCCTACAATGAGCAGTTCTTC. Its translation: CASSRTSDSSYNEQFF. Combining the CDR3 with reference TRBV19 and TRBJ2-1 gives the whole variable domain DGGITQSPKYLFRKEGQNVTLSCEQNLNHDAMYWYRQDPGQGLRLIYYSQIVNDFQKGDIAEGYSVSREKKESFPLTVTSAQKNPTAFYLCASSRTSDSSYNEQFFGPGTRLTVL.

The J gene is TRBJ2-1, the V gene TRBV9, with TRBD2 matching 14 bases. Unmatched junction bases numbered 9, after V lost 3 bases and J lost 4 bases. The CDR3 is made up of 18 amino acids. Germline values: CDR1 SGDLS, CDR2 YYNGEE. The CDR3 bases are TGTGCCAGCAGCGCTGGGAGACTAGCGGGAGGGGCGTACAATGAGCAGTTCTTC. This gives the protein CASSAGRLAGGAYNEQFF.

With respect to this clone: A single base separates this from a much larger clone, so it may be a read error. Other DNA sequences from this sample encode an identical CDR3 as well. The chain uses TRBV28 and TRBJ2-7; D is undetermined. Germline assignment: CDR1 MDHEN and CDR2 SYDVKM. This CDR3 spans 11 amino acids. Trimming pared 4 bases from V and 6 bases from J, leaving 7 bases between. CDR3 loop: CASSSPFEQYF. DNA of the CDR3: TGTGCCAGCAGTTCCCCCTTCGAGCAGTACTTC.

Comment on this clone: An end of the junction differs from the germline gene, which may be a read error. CDR3 loop: CASSLDPRGSNEQFF. CDR3 nucleotides: TGCGCCAGCAGTTTGGACCCGCGAGGAAGCAATGAGCAGTTCTTC. The chain is built from TRBV5-1 and TRBJ2-1; D uncertain. There are 15 residues in the CDR3. CDR1 and CDR2 from the germline V gene are SGHRS and YFSETQ.

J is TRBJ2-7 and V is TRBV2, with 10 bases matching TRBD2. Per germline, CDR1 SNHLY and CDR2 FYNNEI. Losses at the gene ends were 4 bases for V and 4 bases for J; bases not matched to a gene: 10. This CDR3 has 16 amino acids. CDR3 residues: CASSGFSGRSPYEQYF. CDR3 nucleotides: TGTGCCAGCAGTGGGTTTAGCGGGAGGTCACCTTACGAGCAGTACTTC.

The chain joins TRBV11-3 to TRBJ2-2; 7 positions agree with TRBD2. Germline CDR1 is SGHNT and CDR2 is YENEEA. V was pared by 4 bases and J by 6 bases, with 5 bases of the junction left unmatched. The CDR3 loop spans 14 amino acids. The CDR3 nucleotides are TGTGCCAGCAGCTCGCGGGGGAGGTCCGGGGAGCTGTTTTTT. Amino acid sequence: CASSSRGRSGELFF. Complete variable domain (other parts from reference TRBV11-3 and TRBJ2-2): EAGVVQSPRYKIIEKKQPVAFWCNPISGHNTLYWYLQNLGQGPELLIRYENEEAVDDSQLPKDRFSAERLKGVDSTLKIQPAELGDSAVYLCASSSRGRSGELFFGEGSRLTVL.

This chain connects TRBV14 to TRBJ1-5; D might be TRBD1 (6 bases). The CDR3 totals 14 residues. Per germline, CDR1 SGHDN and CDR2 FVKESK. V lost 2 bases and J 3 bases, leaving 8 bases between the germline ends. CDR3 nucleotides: TGTGCCAGCAGCCAAACAGGGATCAATCAGCCCCAGCATTTT. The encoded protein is CASSQTGINQPQHF.

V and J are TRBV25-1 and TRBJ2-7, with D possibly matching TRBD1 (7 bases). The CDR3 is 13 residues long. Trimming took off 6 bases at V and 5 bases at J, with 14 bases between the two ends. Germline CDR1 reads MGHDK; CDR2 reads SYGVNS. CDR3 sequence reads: CASSHRGGDEQYF. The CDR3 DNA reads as TGTGCCAGCAGCCACAGGGGAGGCGACGAGCAGTACTTC.

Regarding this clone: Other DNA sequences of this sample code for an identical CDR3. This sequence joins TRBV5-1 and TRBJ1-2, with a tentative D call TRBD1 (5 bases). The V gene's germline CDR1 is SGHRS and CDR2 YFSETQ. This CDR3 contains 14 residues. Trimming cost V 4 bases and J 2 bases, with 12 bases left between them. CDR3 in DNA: TGCGCCAGCAGCCCCGACGGGGGAAACTATGGCTACACCTTC. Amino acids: CASSPDGGNYGYTF.